Listed here is a single T cell receptor beta chain. This sample was included in a study of blood T cell repertoires in COVID-19. Measured with immunoSEQ multiplex PCR; TCRdb has only the in-frame clones, and not every one. The table shows 300,000 to 400,000 clones, with around 89% occurring only once. Source material: PBMCs or T cells enriched from blood (not recorded which). The origin of this receptor is a man younger than 35 who had recovered from COVID-19.

CDR3 coding DNA: TGTGCCAGCAGCCAAGGACTAGCGGAATACAATGAGCAGTTCTTC. As protein: CASSQGLAEYNEQFF. This chain links TRBV3-1 (or the pseudogene TRBV3-2) with TRBJ2-1, with TRBD2 matching 9 bases. Trimming cost V 1 base and J 4 bases; bases outside gene matches: 2. The CDR3 runs to 15 residues. Germline CDR1 reads LGHDT; CDR2 reads YNNKEL (reference sequence).